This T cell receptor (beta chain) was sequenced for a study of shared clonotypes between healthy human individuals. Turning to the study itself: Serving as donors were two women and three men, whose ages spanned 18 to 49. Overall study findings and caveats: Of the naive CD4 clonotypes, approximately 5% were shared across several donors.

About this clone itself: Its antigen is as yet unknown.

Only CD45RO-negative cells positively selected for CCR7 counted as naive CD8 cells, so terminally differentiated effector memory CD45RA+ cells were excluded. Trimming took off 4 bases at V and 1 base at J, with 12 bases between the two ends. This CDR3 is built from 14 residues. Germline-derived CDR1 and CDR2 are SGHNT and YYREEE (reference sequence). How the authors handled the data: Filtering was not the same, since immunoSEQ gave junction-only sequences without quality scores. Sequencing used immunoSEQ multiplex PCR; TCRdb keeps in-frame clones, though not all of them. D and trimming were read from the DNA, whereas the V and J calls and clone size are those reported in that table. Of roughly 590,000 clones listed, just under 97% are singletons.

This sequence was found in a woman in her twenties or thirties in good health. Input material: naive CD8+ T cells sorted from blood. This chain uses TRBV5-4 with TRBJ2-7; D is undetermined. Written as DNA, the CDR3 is TGTGCCAGCAGCCACCAGACAAATTCCTACGAGCAGTACTTC. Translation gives CASSHQTNSYEQYF.